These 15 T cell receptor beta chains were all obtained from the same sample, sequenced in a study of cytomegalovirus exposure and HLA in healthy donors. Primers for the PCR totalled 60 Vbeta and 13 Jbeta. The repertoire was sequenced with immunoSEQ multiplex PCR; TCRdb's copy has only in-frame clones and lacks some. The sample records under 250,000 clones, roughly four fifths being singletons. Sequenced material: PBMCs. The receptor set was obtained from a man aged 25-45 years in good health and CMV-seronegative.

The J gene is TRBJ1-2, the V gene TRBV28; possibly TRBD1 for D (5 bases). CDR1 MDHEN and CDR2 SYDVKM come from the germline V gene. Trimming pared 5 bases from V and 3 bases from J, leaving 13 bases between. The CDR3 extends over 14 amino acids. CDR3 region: CASSHRTYHYGYTF. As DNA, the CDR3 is TGTGCCAGCAGTCATAGGACATACCACTATGGCTACACCTTC.

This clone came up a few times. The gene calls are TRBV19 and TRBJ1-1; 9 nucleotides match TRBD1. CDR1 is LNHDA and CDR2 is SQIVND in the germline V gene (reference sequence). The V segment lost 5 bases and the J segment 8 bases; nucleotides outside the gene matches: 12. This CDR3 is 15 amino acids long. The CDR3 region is CASSDDRGMTAEAFF. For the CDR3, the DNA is TGTGCCAGTAGTGATGACAGGGGGATGACCGCGGAAGCTTTCTTT.

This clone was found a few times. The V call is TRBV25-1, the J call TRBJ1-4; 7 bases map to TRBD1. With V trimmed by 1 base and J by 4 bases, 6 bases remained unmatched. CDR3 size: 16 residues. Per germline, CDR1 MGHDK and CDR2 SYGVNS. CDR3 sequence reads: CASSESWTGDNEKLFF. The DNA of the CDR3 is TGTGCCAGCAGTGAATCCTGGACAGGAGATAATGAAAAACTGTTTTTT.

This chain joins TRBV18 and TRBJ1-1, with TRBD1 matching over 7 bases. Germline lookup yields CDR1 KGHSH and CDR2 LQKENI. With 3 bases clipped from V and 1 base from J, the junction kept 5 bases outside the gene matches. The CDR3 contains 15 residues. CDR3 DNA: TGTGCCAGCTCACCGCCGACAGGGACGAACACTGAAGCTTTCTTT. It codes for CASSPPTGTNTEAFF.

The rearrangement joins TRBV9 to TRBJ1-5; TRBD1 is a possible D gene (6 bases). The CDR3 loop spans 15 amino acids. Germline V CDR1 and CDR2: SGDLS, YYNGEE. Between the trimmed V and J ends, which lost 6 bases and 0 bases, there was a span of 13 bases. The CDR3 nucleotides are TGTGCCAGCAACCGAGGGGGGGATAGCAATCAGCCCCAGCATTTT. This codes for CASNRGGDSNQPQHF. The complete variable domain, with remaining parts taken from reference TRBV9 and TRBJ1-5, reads DSGVTQTPKHLITATGQRVTLRCSPRSGDLSVYWYQQSLDQGLQFLIQYYNGEERAKGNILERFSAQQFPDLHSELNLSSLELGDSALYFCASNRGGDSNQPQHFGDGTRLSIL.

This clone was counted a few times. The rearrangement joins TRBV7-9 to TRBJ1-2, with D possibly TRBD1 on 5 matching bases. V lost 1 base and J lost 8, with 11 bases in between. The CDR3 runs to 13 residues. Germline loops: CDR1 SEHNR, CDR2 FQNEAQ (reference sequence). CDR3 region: CASSLEQDRGYTF. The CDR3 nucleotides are TGTGCCAGCAGCTTAGAACAGGATAGAGGCTACACCTTC.

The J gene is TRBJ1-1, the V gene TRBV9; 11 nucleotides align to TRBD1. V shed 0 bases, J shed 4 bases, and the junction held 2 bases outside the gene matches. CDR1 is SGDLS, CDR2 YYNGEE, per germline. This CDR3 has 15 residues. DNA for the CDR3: TGTGCCAGCAGCGTAGAAGGGACAGGGGGCACTGAAGCTTTCTTT. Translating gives CASSVEGTGGTEAFF.

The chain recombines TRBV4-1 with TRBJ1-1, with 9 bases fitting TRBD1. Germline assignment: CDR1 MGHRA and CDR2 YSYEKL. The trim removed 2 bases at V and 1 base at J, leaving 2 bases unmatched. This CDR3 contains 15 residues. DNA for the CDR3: TGCGCCAGCAGCCAAATGACAGGGGGGAACACTGAAGCTTTCTTT. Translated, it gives CASSQMTGGNTEAFF.

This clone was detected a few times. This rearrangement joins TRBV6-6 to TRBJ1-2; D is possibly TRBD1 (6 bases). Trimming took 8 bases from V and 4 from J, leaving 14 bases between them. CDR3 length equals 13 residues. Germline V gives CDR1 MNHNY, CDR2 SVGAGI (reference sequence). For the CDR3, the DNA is TGTGCCAGCGAAGAGGGGGTATCCTATGGCTACACCTTC. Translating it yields CASEEGVSYGYTF.

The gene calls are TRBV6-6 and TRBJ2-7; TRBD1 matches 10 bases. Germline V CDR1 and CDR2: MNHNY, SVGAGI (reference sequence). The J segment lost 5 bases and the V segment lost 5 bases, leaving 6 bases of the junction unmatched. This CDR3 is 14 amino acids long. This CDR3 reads CASSLLGQGNEQYF. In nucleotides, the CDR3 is TGTGCCAGCAGTCTCCTGGGACAGGGGAACGAGCAGTACTTC.

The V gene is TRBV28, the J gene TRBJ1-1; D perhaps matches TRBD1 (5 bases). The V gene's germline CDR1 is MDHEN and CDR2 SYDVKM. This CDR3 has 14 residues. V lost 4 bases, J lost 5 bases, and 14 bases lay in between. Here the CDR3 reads CASSSRGGRTEAFF. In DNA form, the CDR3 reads TGTGCCAGCAGTTCCCGTGGGGGGAGGACTGAAGCTTTCTTT.

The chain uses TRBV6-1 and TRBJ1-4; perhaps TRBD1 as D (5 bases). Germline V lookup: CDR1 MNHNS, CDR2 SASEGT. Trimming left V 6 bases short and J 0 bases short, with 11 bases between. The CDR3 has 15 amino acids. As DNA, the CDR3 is TGTGCCAGCAGGCAGGGCTCCTCAACTAATGAAAAACTGTTTTTT. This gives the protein CASRQGSSTNEKLFF.

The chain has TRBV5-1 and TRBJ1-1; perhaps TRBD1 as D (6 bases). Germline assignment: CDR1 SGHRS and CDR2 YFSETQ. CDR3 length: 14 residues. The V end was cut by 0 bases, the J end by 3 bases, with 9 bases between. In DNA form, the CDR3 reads TGCGCCAGCAGCTTGGCAGGGGTGGACACTGAAGCTTTCTTT. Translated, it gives CASSLAGVDTEAFF.

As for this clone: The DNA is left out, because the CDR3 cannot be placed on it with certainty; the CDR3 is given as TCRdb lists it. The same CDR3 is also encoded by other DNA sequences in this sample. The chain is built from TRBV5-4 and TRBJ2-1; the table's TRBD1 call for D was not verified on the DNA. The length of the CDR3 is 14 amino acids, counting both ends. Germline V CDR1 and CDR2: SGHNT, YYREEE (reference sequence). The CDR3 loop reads CASSFGPGDNEQFF.

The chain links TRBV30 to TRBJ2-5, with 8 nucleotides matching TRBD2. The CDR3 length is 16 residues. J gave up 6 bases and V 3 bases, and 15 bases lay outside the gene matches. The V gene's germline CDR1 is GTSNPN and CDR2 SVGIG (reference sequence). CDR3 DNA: TGTGCCTGGAGCGCCACTAGGAGCGGGGGCCGGCAGACCCAGTACTTC. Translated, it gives CAWSATRSGGRQTQYF.